The 20 T cell receptor beta chains below all came from one sample that was sequenced in a study of T cells after yellow fever vaccination. TCRdb recomputed calls from the 5' RACE reads with MiXCR, one row per CDR3 protein. The sample carries about 350,000 distinct CDR3 sequences, 11% recorded once. The sample in question was PBMCs, obtained on the day of the first yellow fever vaccination. The receptors here all came from a man between 18 and 35 years old who received the YFV17D yellow fever vaccine.

In its sample, this clonotype was seen a few times. V is TRBV5-1 and J is TRBJ1-1, with D possibly matching TRBD1 (5 bases). Germline CDR1 is SGHRS and CDR2 is YFSETQ. Trimming removed 4 bases at V and 3 bases at J, with 13 bases between. CDR3 length equals 14 residues. The CDR3 sequence: CASSPRAEDTEAFF. CDR3 DNA sequence: TGCGCCAGCAGCCCCAGGGCGGAGGACACTGAAGCTTTCTTT. Complete variable domain (other parts from reference TRBV5-1 and TRBJ1-1): KAGVTQTPRYLIKTRGQQVTLSCSPISGHRSVSWYQQTPGQGLQFLFEYFSETQRNKGNFPGRFSGRQFSNSRSEMNVSTLELGDSALYLCASSPRAEDTEAFFGQGTRLTVV.

The chain is built from TRBV28 and TRBJ1-1, with 8 bases fitting TRBD1. The germline V gene has CDR1 MDHEN and CDR2 SYDVKM. J was trimmed by 1 base and V by 5 bases; bases with no gene match: 12. The CDR3 totals 17 residues. CDR3 amino acids: CASSRWLPRGRNTEAFF. CDR3 sequence (DNA): TGTGCCAGCAGTCGATGGTTGCCCAGGGGGCGGAACACTGAAGCTTTCTTT. The whole variable domain, filled in from reference TRBV28 and TRBJ1-1, reads DVKVTQSSRYLVKRTGEKVFLECVQDMDHENMFWYRQDPGLGLRLIYFSYDVKMKEKGDIPEGYSVSREKKERFSLILESASTNQTSMYLCASSRWLPRGRNTEAFFGQGTRLTVV.

This clonotype was recorded a few times. CDR3 sequence reads: CSAKAPGQGAGEQFF. DNA of the CDR3: TGCAGCGCCAAAGCTCCGGGACAGGGGGCTGGTGAGCAGTTCTTC. The rearrangement uses TRBV29-1 and TRBJ2-1; TRBD1 agrees at 12 bases. With V trimmed by 7 bases and J by 9 bases, 13 bases remained unmatched. The germline CDR1 and CDR2 sequences are SQVTM and ANQGSEA. The CDR3 runs 15 residues.

The chain employs TRBV11-2 and TRBJ1-6; TRBD1 might be the D (5 bases). The length of the CDR3 is 14 residues. V lost 2 bases and J lost 10, with 12 bases in between. Germline CDR1 and CDR2: SGHAT and FQNNGV. DNA for the CDR3: TGTGCCAGCAGCTTAAGAACAGGACAATCACCCCTCCACTTT. Translated, it gives CASSLRTGQSPLHF.

In its sample, this clonotype was seen a few times. The chain joins TRBV5-4 to TRBJ2-3; D is perhaps TRBD2 (5 bases). Trimming took off 0 bases at V and 1 base at J, with 21 bases between the two ends. Germline V gene data show CDR1 as SGHNT and CDR2 as YYREEE (reference sequence). The CDR3 spans 19 residues. The CDR3 loop reads CASSLGFSGRATGTDTQYF. CDR3 bases: TGTGCCAGCAGCTTGGGGTTTTCGGGAAGGGCCACCGGCACAGATACGCAGTATTTT.

This chain links TRBV19 with TRBJ2-2; no definite D call. V lost 3 bases and J 2 bases, leaving 10 bases between the germline ends. CDR3 size: 15 residues. Germline CDR1 is LNHDA and CDR2 is SQIVND (reference sequence). CDR3 DNA sequence: TGTGCCAGTAGTATGACGGGCTTTAACACCGGGGAGCTGTTTTTT. It is translated as CASSMTGFNTGELFF. The entire variable domain, with the rest obtained from reference TRBV19 and TRBJ2-2, is as follows: DGGITQSPKYLFRKEGQNVTLSCEQNLNHDAMYWYRQDPGQGLRLIYYSQIVNDFQKGDIAEGYSVSREKKESFPLTVTSAQKNPTAFYLCASSMTGFNTGELFFGEGSRLTVL.

This clonotype was seen more than once but under ten times. The genes are TRBV3-1 and TRBJ2-7; either TRBD1 or TRBD2 may fit D (5 bases each). The CDR3 is 19 amino acids. The V and J ends lost 0 bases and 1 base respectively, with 22 bases between them. Germline V gene lookup returns CDR1 LGHDT and CDR2 YNNKEL (reference sequence). DNA for the CDR3: TGTGCCAGCAGCCAAGAATGGCGTAGGGACGATACGAAATCCTACGAGCAGTACGTC. It specifies CASSQEWRRDDTKSYEQYV.

The rearrangement uses TRBV10-3 and TRBJ2-7; 10 positions agree with TRBD1. Germline values: CDR1 ENHRY, CDR2 SYGVKD. V lost 10 bases, J lost 3 bases, and 18 bases stayed unmatched. This CDR3 region has 17 residues. CDR3 DNA sequence: TGTGCCACTGGGGACAGGGGTAAGGGTCGGGTGATCTACGAGCAGTACGTC. As protein: CATGDRGKGRVIYEQYV.

This clonotype occurred a few times. The junction departs from the called germline gene at one end, perhaps through a read error. The gene calls are TRBV5-1 and TRBJ2-7; tentative D call: TRBD2 (6 bases). The CDR3 contains 15 residues. Germline-derived CDR1 and CDR2 are SGHRS and YFSETQ. The CDR3: CASSSLDGTFYEQHF. The CDR3 DNA reads as TGCGCCAGCAGCTCACTCGACGGGACTTTCTACGAGCAGCACTTC.

This clonotype occurred a few times. The V gene is TRBV6-1, the J gene TRBJ1-3, with D hard to call. Germline V gene sequence: CDR1 MNHNS, CDR2 SASEGT. V lost 5 bases to trimming and J lost 0 bases, with 17 bases between them. The CDR3 totals 17 residues. The CDR3 spells CASSKNLVPGSGNTIYF. CDR3 nucleotide sequence: TGTGCCAGCAGTAAAAATCTAGTACCCGGCTCTGGAAACACCATATATTTT.

A few counts support this clonotype. This chain connects TRBV4-3 to TRBJ2-2; D unclear. V was cut by 3 bases and J by 2 bases, with 10 bases left in between. This CDR3 has 15 residues. Germline CDR1 reads LGHNA; CDR2 reads YSLEER. DNA of the CDR3: TGCGCCAGCAGCCATGCTCTTCTAAACACCGGGGAGCTGTTTTTT. Translation: CASSHALLNTGELFF.

This clonotype was observed a handful of times. The chain combines TRBV20-1 with TRBJ2-3; 7 bases map to TRBD1. With V trimmed by 7 bases and J by 3 bases, 13 bases remained unmatched. The CDR3 contains 15 residues. The germline V gene has CDR1 DFQATT and CDR2 SNEGSKA (reference sequence). In nucleotides, the CDR3 is TGCAGTGTAGGCTCCCGGTACAGGGGAACAGATACGCAGTATTTT. The encoded protein is CSVGSRYRGTDTQYF.

This clonotype was seen ten or more times. This CDR3 reads CSAPGLGSTDTQYF. The CDR3 coding sequence is TGCAGTGCCCCTGGACTAGGAAGCACAGATACGCAGTATTTT. The chain links TRBV20-1 to TRBJ2-3; the match to TRBD2 covers 7 bases. CDR3 length equals 14 residues. V dropped 6 bases and J dropped 0; count of bases not matched to a gene: 6. Germline values: CDR1 DFQATT, CDR2 SNEGSKA (reference sequence).

This chain uses TRBV11-1 with TRBJ2-3; 10 nucleotides agree with TRBD2. The CDR3 covers 18 residues. The V gene end was trimmed by 5 bases and the J gene end by 6 bases; junction bases not matched to a gene: 17. Germline lookup yields CDR1 SGHAT and CDR2 FQDESV (reference sequence). This CDR3 reads CASSPRRGASGGVDTQYF. CDR3 in DNA: TGTGCCAGCAGCCCCCGTCGTGGGGCTAGCGGGGGTGTTGATACGCAGTATTTT.

The J gene is TRBJ1-1, the V gene TRBV5-5; TRBD1 is a possible D gene (5 bases). V lost 5 bases and J 4 bases, leaving 18 bases between the germline ends. The germline V gene encodes CDR1 SGHKS and CDR2 YYEKEE (reference sequence). CDR3 length: 15 residues. CDR3 amino acids: CASSYGPTGGTEAFF. CDR3 nucleotide sequence: TGTGCCAGCAGTTATGGCCCGACTGGGGGCACTGAAGCTTTCTTT.

This chain connects TRBV5-6 to TRBJ2-1, with TRBD2 matching over 14 bases. J lost 3 bases, V lost 6 bases, and 14 bases had no gene match. Per germline, CDR1 SGHDT and CDR2 YYEEEE. The CDR3 spans 19 residues. The CDR3 coding sequence is TGTGCCAGCATCAGGACAGTGACGACTAGCGGGGGGGGCTACAATGAGCAGTTCTTC. Its protein is CASIRTVTTSGGGYNEQFF.

Only a few counts were recorded for this clonotype. The V and J genes are TRBV15 and TRBJ2-6, with D hard to call. The CDR3 length is 17 residues. The germline gives CDR1 LNHNV, CDR2 YYDKDF (reference sequence). Trimming took 8 bases from V and 0 from J, leaving 17 bases between them. CDR3 residues: CATGRRRRFSGANVLTF. Written as DNA, the CDR3 is TGTGCCACCGGCCGCAGGAGACGGTTCTCTGGGGCCAACGTCCTGACTTTC.

The sample holds a few counts of this clonotype. The genes are TRBV6-1 and TRBJ1-1; 7 nucleotides align to TRBD1. The CDR3 is 14 residues long. Germline V gives CDR1 MNHNS, CDR2 SASEGT. V was pared by 6 bases and J by 7 bases, with 11 bases of the junction left unmatched. Here the CDR3 reads CASRKLGQANEAFF. The CDR3 nucleotides read TGTGCCAGCAGAAAGTTAGGACAGGCCAATGAAGCTTTCTTT.

The rearrangement uses TRBV12-3 or TRBV12-4 and TRBJ2-7; D tentatively fits TRBD1 or TRBD2 (5 bases each). The CDR3 is 12 residues long. V lost 1 base to trimming and J lost 5 bases, with 6 bases between them. The CDR3 loop is CASSLGGNEQYF. The CDR3, as DNA: TGTGCCAGCAGTTTAGGGGGGAACGAGCAGTACTTC.

This clonotype was observed many times. The CDR3 reads CASSPSGPHQYF. CDR3 in DNA: TGTGCCAGCAGTCCGAGCGGACCACACCAGTACTTC. The rearrangement joins TRBV28 to TRBJ2-5, with D perhaps TRBD2 (5 bases). Germline V CDR1 and CDR2: MDHEN, SYDVKM. V was clipped by 5 bases and J by 10 bases, with 14 bases between them. CDR3 length equals 12 residues.